This T cell receptor (gamma chain) was sequenced during a study of γδ T cells in repeated Plasmodium falciparum infection. Background on the study: The natural-infection arm compared Malian children under seasonal malaria with matched Australian children.

This clone occurred many times. The TCRdb protein, from a much larger clone, departs from this DNA's translation at residue 8, likely by read error; the protein shown derives from the DNA. Per germline, CDR1 GITISATS and CDR2 ISYDGTV (reference sequence). The V segment lost 0 bases and the J segment 7 bases; nucleotides outside the gene matches: 6. CDR3 length equals 17 residues. Gammadelta T cells were flow-sorted from PBMC into Vgamma9/Vdelta2+ and Vdelta2-negative populations for bulk analysis. TCRdb reapplied CATT to the multiplex PCR reads. Among 28,000 or so gamma-chain clones listed, approximately 1.4% were seen once.

The chain recombines TRGV9 with TRGJP. The sequence was collected from a pool of human donors (malaria-infected and uninfected, not separated). Sequences were obtained from gamma-delta T cells from blood. DNA of the CDR3: TGTGCCTTGTGGGAGGTGTCCCATGAGTTGGGCAAAAAAATCAAGGTATTT. Residues: CALWEVSHELGKKIKVF.